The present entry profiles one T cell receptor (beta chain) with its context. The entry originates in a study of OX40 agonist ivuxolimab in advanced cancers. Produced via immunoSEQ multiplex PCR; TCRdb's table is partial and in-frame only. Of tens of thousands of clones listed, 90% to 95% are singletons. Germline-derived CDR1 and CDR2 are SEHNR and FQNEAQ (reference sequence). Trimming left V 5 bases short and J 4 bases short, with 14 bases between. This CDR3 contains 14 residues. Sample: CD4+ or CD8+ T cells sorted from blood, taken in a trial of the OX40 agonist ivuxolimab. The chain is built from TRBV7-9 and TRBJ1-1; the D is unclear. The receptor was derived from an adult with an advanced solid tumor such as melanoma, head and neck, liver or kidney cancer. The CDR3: CASSIGGEGTEAFF. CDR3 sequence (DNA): TGTGCCAGCAGCATCGGAGGAGAGGGCACTGAAGCTTTCTTT.